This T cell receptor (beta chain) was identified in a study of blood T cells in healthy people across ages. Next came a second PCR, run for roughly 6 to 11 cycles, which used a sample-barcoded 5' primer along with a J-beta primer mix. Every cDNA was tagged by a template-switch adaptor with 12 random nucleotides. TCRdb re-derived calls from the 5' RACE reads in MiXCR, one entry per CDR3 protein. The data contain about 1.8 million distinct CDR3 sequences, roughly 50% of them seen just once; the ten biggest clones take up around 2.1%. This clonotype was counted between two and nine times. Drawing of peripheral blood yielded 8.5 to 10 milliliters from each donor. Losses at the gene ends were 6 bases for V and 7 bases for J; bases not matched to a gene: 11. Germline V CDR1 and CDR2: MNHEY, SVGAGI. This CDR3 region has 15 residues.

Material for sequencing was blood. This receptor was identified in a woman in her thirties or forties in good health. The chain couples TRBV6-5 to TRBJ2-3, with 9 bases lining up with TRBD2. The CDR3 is CASSSRGGGDHTQYF. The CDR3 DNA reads TGTGCCAGCAGCAGTCGGGGCGGGGGGGATCATACGCAGTATTTT.